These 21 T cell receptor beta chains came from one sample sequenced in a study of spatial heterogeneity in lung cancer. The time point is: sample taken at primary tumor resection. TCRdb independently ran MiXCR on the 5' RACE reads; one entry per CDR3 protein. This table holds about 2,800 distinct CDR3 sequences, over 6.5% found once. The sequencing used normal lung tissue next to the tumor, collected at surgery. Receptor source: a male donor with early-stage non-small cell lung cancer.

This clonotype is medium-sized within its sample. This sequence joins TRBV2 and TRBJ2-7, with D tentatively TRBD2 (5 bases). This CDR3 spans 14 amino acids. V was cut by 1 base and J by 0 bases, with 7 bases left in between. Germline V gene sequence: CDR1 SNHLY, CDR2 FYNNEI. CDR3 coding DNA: TGTGCCAGCAGTGAAGGGGAGACCTCCTACGAGCAGTACTTC. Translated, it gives CASSEGETSYEQYF.

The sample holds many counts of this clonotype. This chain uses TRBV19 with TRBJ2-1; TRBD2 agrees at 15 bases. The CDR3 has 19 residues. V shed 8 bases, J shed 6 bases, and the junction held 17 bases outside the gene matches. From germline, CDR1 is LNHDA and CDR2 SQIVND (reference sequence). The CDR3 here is CASVLAGTSGRFNRNEQFF. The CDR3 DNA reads TGTGCCAGTGTCCTCGCCGGGACTAGCGGGAGGTTCAACCGCAATGAGCAGTTCTTC.

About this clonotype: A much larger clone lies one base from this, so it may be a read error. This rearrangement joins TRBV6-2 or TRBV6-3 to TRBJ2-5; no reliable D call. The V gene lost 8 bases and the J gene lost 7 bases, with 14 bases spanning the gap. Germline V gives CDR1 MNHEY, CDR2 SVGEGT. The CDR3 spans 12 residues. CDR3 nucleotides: TGTGCCAGCGAGGCCCACGCTGCGACCCAGTACTTC. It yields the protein CASEAHAATQYF.

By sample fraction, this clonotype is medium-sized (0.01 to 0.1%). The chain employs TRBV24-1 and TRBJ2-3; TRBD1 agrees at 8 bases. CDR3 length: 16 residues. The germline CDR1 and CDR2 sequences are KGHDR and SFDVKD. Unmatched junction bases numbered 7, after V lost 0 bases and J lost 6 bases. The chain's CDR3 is CATSDLSGQGPDTQYF. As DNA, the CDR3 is TGTGCCACCAGTGATTTGAGCGGACAGGGACCCGATACGCAGTATTTT.

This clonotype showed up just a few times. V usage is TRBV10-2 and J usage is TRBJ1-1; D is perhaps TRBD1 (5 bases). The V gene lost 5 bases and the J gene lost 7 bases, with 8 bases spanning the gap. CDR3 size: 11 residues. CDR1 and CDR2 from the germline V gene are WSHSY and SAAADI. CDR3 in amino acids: CASSSGGEAFF. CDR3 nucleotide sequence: TGCGCCAGCAGTTCGGGGGGTGAAGCTTTCTTT.

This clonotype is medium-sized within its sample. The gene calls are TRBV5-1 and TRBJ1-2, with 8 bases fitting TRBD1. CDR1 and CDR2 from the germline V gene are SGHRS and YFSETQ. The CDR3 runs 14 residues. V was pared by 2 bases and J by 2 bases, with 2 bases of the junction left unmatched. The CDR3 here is CASSFDRGNYGYTF. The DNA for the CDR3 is TGCGCCAGCAGCTTCGACAGGGGCAACTATGGCTACACCTTC.

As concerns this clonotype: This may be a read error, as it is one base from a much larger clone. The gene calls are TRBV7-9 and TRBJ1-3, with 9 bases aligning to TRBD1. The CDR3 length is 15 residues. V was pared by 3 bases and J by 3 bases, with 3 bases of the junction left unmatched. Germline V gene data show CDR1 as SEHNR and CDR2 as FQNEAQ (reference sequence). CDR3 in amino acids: CASSFTGGLGNTIYF. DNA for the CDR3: TGTGCCAGCAGCTTTACAGGGGGCCTTGGAAACACCATATATTTT.

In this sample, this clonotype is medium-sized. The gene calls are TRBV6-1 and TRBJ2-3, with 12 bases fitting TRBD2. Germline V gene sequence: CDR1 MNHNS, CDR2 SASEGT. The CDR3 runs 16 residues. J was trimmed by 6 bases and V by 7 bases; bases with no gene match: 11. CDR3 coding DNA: TGTGCCAGCATCCGACTAGCGGGGGTCGTCGGGGATACGCAGTATTTT. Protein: CASIRLAGVVGDTQYF.

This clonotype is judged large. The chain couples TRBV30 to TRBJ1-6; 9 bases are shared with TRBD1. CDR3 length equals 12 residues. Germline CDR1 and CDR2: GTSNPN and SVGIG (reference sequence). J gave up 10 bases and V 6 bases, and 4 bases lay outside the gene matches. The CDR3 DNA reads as TGTGCCTGTGGACAGGGGCCGTCACCCCTCCACTTT. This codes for CACGQGPSPLHF.

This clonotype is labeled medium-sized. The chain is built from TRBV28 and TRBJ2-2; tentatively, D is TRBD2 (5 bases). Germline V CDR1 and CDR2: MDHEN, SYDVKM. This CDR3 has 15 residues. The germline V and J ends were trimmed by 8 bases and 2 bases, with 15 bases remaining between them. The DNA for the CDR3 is TGTGCCAGCGCCGTTAGGAGGAGAAACACCGGGGAGCTGTTTTTT. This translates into CASAVRRRNTGELFF.

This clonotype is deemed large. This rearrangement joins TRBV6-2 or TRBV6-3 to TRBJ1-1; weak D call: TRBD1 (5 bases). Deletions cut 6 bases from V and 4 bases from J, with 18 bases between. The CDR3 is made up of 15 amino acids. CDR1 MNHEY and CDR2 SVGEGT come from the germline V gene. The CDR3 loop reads CASSPPTMGRTEAFF. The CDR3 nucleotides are TGTGCCAGCAGCCCACCGACCATGGGGCGCACTGAAGCTTTCTTT.

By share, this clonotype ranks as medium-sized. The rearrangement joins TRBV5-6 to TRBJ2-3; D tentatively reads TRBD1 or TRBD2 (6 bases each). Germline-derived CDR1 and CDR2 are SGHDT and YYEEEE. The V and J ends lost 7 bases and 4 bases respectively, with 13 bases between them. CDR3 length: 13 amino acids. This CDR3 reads CASRVRGADTQYF. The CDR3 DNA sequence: TGTGCCAGCCGCGTTAGGGGGGCAGATACGCAGTATTTT.

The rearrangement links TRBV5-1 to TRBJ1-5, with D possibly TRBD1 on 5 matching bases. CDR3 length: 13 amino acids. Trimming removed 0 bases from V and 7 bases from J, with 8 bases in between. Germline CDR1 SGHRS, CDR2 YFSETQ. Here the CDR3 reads CASSLAWGQPQHF. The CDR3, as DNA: TGCGCCAGCAGCTTGGCCTGGGGCCAGCCCCAGCATTTT. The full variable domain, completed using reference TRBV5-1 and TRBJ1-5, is KAGVTQTPRYLIKTRGQQVTLSCSPISGHRSVSWYQQTPGQGLQFLFEYFSETQRNKGNFPGRFSGRQFSNSRSEMNVSTLELGDSALYLCASSLAWGQPQHFGDGTRLSIL.

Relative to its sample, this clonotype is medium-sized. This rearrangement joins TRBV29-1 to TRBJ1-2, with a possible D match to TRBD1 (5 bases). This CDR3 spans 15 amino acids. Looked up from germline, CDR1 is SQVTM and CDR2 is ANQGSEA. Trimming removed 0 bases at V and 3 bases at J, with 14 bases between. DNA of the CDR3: TGCAGCGTTGAAGATCTGCAGGGCGTTTACTATGGCTACACCTTC. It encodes CSVEDLQGVYYGYTF. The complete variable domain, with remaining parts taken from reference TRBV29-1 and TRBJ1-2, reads SAVISQKPSRDICQRGTSLTIQCQVDSQVTMMFWYRQQPGQSLTLIATANQGSEATYESGFVIDKFPISRPNLTFSTLTVSNMSPEDSSIYLCSVEDLQGVYYGYTFGSGTRLTVV.

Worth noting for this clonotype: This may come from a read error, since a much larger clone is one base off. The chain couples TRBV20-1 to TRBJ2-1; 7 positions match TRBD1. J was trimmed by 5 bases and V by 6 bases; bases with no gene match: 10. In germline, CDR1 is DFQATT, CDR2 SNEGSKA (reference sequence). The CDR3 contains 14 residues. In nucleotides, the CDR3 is TGCAGTGCCACCAACCCAAGGGGGCACAATGAGCAGTTCTTC. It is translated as CSATNPRGHNEQFF.

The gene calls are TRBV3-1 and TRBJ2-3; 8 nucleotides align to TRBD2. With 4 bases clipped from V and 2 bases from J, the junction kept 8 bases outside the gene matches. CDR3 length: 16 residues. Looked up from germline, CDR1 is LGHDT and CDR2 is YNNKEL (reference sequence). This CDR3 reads CASSPNQAGATDTQYF. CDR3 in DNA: TGTGCCAGCAGCCCTAATCAAGCGGGAGCCACAGATACGCAGTATTTT.

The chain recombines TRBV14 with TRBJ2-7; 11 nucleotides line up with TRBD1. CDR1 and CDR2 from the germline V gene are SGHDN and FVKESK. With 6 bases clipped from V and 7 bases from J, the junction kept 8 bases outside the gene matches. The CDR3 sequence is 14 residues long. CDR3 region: CASRSGTGGQEQYF. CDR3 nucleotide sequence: TGTGCCAGCAGGTCCGGGACAGGGGGTCAGGAGCAGTACTTC.

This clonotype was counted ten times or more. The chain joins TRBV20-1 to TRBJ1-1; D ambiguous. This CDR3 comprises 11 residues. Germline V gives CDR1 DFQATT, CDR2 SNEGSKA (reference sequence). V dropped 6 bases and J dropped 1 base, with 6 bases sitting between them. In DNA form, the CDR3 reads TGCAGTGCCCAGAGGAACACTGAAGCTTTCTTT. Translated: CSAQRNTEAFF.

CDR3 region: CASSDIGTYSSYEQYF. The CDR3 DNA reads as TGTGCCAGCAGTGATATCGGGACATACAGCTCCTACGAGCAGTACTTC. The chain carries TRBV28 and TRBJ2-7; TRBD1 might be the D (6 bases). The CDR3 totals 16 residues. Between the trimmed V and J ends, which lost 5 bases and 0 bases, there was a span of 17 bases. Per the germline V gene, CDR1 is MDHEN and CDR2 is SYDVKM.

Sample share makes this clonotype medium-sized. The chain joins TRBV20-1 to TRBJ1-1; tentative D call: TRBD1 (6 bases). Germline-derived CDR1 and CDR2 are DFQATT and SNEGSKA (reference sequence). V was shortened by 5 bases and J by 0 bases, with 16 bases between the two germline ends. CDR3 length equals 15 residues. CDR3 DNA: TGCAGTGCTTTGGGACATTCATCCATGAACACTGAAGCTTTCTTT. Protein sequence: CSALGHSSMNTEAFF.

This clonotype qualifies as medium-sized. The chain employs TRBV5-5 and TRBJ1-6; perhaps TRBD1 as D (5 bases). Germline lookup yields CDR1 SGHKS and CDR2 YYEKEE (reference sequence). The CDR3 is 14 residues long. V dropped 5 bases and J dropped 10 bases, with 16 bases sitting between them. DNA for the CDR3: TGTGCCAGCAGGAGGGACTTAGCAGAATCACCCCTCCACTTT. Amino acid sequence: CASRRDLAESPLHF.